This T cell receptor beta chain was retrieved from a study of cytomegalovirus exposure and HLA in healthy donors. The PCR used 60 Vbeta and 13 Jbeta primers. Clones were read by immunoSEQ multiplex PCR, and TCRdb kept only the in-frame ones, dropping some. The sample lists about 160,000 clones, about three quarters occurring once. CDR1 is ENHRY, CDR2 SYGVKD, per germline. This CDR3 comprises 13 residues. General observations from the study: Cytomegalovirus association was assigned to some 160 TCR beta chains. As a later analysis showed, a missense DCLRE1C variant was linked to trimming of TCR beta V- and J-genes.

Worth noting for this clone: Its antigen is not identified. At one end, the junction sequence differs from germline, possibly due to a read error.

Every donor was a healthy person donating bone marrow. The chain carries TRBV10-3 and TRBJ2-5; D might be TRBD2 (5 bases). This TCR came from a woman aged 40 to 50 in good health and CMV-seropositive. The sequencing sample was made of PBMCs. Here the CDR3 DNA reads TGTGCCATCACCAAGGATTTCGGTGGGCCCGGGGACTTC. It codes for CAITKDFGGPGDF.